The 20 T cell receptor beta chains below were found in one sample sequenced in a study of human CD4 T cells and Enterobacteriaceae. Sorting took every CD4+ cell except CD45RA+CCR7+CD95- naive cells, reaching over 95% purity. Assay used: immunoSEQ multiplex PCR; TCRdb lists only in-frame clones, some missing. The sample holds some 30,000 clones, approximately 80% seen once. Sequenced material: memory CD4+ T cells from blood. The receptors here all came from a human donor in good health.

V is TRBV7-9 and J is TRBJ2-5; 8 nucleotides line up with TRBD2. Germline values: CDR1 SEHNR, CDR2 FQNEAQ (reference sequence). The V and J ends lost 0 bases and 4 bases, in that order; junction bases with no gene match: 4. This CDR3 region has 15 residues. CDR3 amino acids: CASSLASGRRETQYF. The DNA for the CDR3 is TGTGCCAGCAGCTTAGCCAGCGGGAGACGAGAGACCCAGTACTTC.

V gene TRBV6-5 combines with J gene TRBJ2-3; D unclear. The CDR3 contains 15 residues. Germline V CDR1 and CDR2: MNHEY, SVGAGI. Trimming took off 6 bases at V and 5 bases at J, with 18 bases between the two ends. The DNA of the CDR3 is TGTGCCAGCAGCCGCGGCGGTCTATTAGGAGATACGCAGTATTTT. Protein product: CASSRGGLLGDTQYF.

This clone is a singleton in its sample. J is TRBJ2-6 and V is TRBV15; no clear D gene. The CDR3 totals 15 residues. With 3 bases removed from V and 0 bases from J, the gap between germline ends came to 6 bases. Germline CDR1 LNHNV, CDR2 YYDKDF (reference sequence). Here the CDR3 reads CATSSQVSGANVLTF. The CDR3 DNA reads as TGTGCCACCAGCAGTCAGGTCTCTGGGGCCAACGTCCTGACTTTC.

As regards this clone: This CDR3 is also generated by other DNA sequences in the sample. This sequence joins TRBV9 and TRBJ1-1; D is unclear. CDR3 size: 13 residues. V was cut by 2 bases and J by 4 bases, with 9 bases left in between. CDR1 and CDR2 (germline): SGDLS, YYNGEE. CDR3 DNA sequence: TGTGCCAGCAGCGTCCAAGTGGGCACTGAAGCTTTCTTT. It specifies CASSVQVGTEAFF.

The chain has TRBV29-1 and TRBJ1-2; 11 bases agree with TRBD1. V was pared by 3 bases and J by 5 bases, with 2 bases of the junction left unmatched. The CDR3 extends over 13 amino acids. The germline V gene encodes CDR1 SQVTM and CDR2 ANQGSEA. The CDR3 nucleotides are TGCAGCGTTGAGGACAGGGGGCATTATGGCTACACCTTC. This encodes CSVEDRGHYGYTF.

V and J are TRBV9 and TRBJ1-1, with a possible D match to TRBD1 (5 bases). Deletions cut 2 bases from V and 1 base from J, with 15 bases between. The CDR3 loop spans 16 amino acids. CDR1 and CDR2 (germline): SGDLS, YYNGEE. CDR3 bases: TGTGCCAGCAGCGTTGGATGGGACCCTCGGAACACTGAAGCTTTCTTT. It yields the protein CASSVGWDPRNTEAFF. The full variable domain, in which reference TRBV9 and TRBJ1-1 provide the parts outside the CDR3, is DSGVTQTPKHLITATGQRVTLRCSPRSGDLSVYWYQQSLDQGLQFLIQYYNGEERAKGNILERFSAQQFPDLHSELNLSSLELGDSALYFCASSVGWDPRNTEAFFGQGTRLTVV.

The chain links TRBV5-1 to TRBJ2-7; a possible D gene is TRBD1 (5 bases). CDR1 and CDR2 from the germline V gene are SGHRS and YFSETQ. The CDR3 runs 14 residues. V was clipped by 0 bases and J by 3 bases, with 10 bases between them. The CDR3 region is CASSLEGRDYEQYF. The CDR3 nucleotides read TGCGCCAGCAGCTTGGAAGGCAGGGACTACGAGCAGTACTTC.

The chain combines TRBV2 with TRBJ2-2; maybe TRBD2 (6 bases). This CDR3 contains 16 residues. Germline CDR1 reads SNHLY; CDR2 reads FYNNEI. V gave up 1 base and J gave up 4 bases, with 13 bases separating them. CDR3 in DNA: TGTGCCAGCAGTGAAGTGCCTAGCGCCTTCACCGGGGAGCTGTTTTTT. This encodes CASSEVPSAFTGELFF.

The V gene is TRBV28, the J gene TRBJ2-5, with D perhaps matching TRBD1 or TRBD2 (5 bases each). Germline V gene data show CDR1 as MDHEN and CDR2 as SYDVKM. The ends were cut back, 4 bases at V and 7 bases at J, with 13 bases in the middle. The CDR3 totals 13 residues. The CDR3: CASSSGTRGTQYF. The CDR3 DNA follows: TGTGCCAGCAGTTCCGGGACCCGGGGGACCCAGTACTTC.

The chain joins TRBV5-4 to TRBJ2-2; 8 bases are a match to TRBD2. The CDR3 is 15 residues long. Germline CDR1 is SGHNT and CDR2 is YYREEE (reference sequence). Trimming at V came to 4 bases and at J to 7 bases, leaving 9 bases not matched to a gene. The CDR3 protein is CASSPGPTSDGELFF. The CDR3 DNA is TGTGCCAGCAGCCCGGGGCCGACTAGCGACGGGGAGCTGTTTTTT.

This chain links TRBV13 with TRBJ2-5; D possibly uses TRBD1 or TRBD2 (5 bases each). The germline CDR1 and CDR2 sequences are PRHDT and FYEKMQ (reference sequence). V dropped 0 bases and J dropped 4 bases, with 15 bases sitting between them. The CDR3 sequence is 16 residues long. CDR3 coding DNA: TGTGCCAGCAGCTTAGGATCGGGAACCCAGGGAGAGACCCAGTACTTC. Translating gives CASSLGSGTQGETQYF.

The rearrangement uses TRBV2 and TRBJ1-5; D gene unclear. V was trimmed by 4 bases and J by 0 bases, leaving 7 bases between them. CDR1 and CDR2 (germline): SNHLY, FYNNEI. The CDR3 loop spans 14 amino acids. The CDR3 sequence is CASSAALSNQPQHF. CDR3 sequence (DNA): TGTGCCAGCAGTGCGGCCCTTAGCAATCAGCCCCAGCATTTT.

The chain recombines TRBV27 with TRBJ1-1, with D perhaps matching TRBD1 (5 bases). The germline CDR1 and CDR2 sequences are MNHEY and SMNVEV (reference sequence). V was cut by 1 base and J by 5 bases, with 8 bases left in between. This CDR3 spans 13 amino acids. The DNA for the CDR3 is TGTGCCAGCAGTTTATTGGGGACGACTGAAGCTTTCTTT. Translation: CASSLLGTTEAFF.

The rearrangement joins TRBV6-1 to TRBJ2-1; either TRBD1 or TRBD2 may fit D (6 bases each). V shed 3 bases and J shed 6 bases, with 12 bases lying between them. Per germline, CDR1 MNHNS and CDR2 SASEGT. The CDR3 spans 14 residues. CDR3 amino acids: CASSDRGVLNEQFF. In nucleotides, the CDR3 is TGTGCCAGCAGTGATAGGGGGGTGCTCAATGAGCAGTTCTTC.

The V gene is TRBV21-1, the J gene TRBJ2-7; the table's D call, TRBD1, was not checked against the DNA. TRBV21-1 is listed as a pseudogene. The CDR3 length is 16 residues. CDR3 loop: CASSKGYRDNSYEQYF. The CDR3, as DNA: TGTGCCAGCAGCAAAGGATATAGGGACAACTCCTACGAGCAGTACTTC.

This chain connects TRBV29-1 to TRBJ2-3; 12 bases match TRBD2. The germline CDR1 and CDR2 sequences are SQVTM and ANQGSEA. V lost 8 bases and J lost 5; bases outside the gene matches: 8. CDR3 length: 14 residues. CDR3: CSIQGLAGIDTQYF. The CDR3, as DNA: TGCAGCATCCAAGGACTAGCGGGAATAGATACGCAGTATTTT.

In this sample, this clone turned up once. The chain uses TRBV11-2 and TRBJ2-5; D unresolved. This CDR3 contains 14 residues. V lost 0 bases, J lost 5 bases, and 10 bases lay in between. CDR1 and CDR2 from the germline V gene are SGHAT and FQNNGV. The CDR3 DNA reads TGTGCCAGCAGCTTAGACAGCCTGTGGGAGACCCAGTACTTC. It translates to CASSLDSLWETQYF. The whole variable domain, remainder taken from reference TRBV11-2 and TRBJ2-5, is EAGVAQSPRYKIIEKRQSVAFWCNPISGHATLYWYQQILGQGPKLLIQFQNNGVVDDSQLPKDRFSAERLKGVDSTLKIQPAKLEDSAVYLCASSLDSLWETQYFGPGTRLLVL.

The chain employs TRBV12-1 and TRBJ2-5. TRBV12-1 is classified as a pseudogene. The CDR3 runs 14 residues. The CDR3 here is CASILAGEQETQYF. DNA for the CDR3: TGTGCCAGCATCCTTGCTGGGGAACAAGAGACCCAGTACTTC.

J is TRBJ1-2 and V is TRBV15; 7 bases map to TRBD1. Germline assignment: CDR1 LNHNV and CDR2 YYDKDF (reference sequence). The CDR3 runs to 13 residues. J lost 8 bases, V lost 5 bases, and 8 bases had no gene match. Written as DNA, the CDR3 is TGTGCCACCAGCTCCTCAGGGGGATACGGCTACACCTTC. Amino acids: CATSSSGGYGYTF.

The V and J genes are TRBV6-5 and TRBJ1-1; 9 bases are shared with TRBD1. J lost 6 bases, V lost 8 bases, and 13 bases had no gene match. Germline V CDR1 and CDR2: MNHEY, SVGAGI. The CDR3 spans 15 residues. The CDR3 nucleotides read TGTGCCAGCTCTCCCGGGACAGGGTTTCGCGCTGAAGCTTTCTTT. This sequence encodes CASSPGTGFRAEAFF.